A selection of T cell receptor beta chains follows, all from one sample in a study of T cell changes during pregnancy in multiple sclerosis. TCRdb keeps only in-frame clones here, not all; method: immunoSEQ multiplex PCR. The sample carries approximately 90,000 clones, 85% to 95% recorded once. The sequencing used peripheral blood, collected in the third trimester of pregnancy. The receptors were gathered from a female donor with multiple sclerosis, enrolled in a pregnancy study. Both conserved end residues are part of each CDR3. The D gene is left open where the match is weak. Rows give clone size only sometimes, using once, few, many, or a class for an expanded clone.

V	size	D	J	CDR3	DNA
TRBV28	.	.	TRBJ1-1	CASLPGGNTEAFF	TGTGCCAGTCTTCCGGGGGGAAACACTGAAGCTTTCTTT
TRBV5-6	.	.	TRBJ2-7	CASSLDGGPVYEQYF	TGTGCCAGCAGCTTGGACGGCGGGCCCGTTTACGAGCAGTACTTC
TRBV11-2	.	TRBD2	TRBJ2-1	CASSSHLAGGPNEQFF	TGTGCCAGCAGCTCGCACCTAGCGGGAGGGCCAAATGAGCAGTTCTTC
TRBV6-1	.	.	TRBJ2-3	CASNPGAAADTQYF	TGTGCCAGCAACCCGGGAGCCGCCGCAGATACGCAGTATTTT
TRBV6-5	many	TRBD2	TRBJ2-7	CASSQREGYEQYF	TGTGCCAGCAGTCAGCGGGAGGGCTACGAGCAGTACTTC
TRBV27	.	TRBD2	TRBJ2-7	CASSLGLAVYEQYF	TGTGCCAGCAGTTTAGGACTAGCGGTCTACGAGCAGTACTTC
TRBV18	.	TRBD2	TRBJ2-7	CASSMGGVEQYF	TGTGCCAGCTCCATGGGAGGGGTCGAGCAGTACTTC
TRBV5-1	.	TRBD1	TRBJ1-1	CASSFTGGVGTEAFF	TGCGCCAGCAGCTTCACAGGGGGCGTGGGCACTGAAGCTTTCTTT
TRBV5-4	.	.	TRBJ2-5	CASSSRDKYQETQYF	TGTGCCAGCAGCAGCCGGGACAAATACCAAGAGACCCAGTACTTC
TRBV28	.	TRBD1	TRBJ1-4	CASSLFDRGATNEKLFF	TGTGCCAGCAGTTTATTTGACAGGGGGGCAACTAATGAAAAACTGTTTTTT
TRBV30	.	.	TRBJ1-1	CAWNPGINTEAFF	TGTGCCTGGAATCCAGGGATTAACACTGAAGCTTTCTTT
TRBV30	.	.	TRBJ1-2	CAGQYTTGYTF	TGTGCCGGACAATATACCACTGGCTACACCTTC
TRBV9	.	TRBD2	TRBJ2-2	CASSVSGRAELFF	TGTGCCAGCAGCGTAAGCGGGAGAGCGGAGCTGTTTTTT
TRBV5-8	.	.	TRBJ1-1	CASSRWGVNTEAFF	TGTGCCAGCAGCCGGTGGGGGGTGAACACTGAAGCTTTCTTT
TRBV7-8	once	.	TRBJ2-7	CASRAGPYEQYF	TGTGCCAGCAGGGCGGGACCCTACGAGCAGTACTTC
TRBV12-5	.	.	TRBJ2-7	CASGTGYEQYF	TGTGCTAGTGGTACCGGCTACGAGCAGTACTTC
TRBV27	.	TRBD1	TRBJ1-4	CASRSRGTYEKLFF	TGTGCCAGCAGGTCCAGGGGGACGTACGAAAAACTGTTTTTT
TRBV30	few	.	TRBJ1-5	CAWSGGSNQPQHF	TGTGCCTGGAGCGGGGGAAGCAATCAGCCCCAGCATTTT
TRBV2	.	.	TRBJ1-1	CASREASGSEAFF	TGTGCCAGCAGAGAGGCCAGCGGGTCTGAAGCTTTCTTT
TRBV27	.	TRBD1	TRBJ1-2	CASSFRAGGPNGYTF	TGTGCCAGCAGTTTTAGGGCAGGGGGACCTAATGGCTACACCTTC
TRBV5-1	.	TRBD1	TRBJ1-4	CASADSGQPNEKLFF	TGCGCCAGCGCGGACTCGGGACAGCCTAATGAAAAACTGTTTTTT
TRBV18	.	TRBD1	TRBJ2-5	CASSLNPGQRETQYF	TGTGCCAGCTCACTCAATCCGGGACAGAGGGAGACCCAGTACTTC
TRBV5-4	.	TRBD1	TRBJ1-1	CASSPKAGTAMNTEAFF	TGTGCCAGCAGCCCCAAAGCCGGGACAGCTATGAACACTGAAGCTTTCTTT
TRBV5-1	once	.	TRBJ2-2	CASSLDRNTGELFF	TGCGCCAGCAGCTTGGACAGGAACACCGGGGAGCTGTTTTTT
TRBV5-1	.	.	TRBJ2-7	CASSLATGSYEQYF	TGCGCCAGCAGCTTGGCGACAGGAAGCTACGAGCAGTACTTC
TRBV28	.	.	TRBJ2-7	CASSLLAGAYEQYF	TGTGCCAGCAGTTTACTCGCCGGGGCCTACGAGCAGTACTTC
TRBV9	.	.	TRBJ1-5	CASSGTGFNQPQHF	TGTGCCAGCAGCGGAACAGGTTTCAATCAGCCCCAGCATTTT
TRBV5-4	.	.	TRBJ2-3	CASSKPSARGTDTQYF	TGTGCCAGCAGCAAACCCTCCGCTAGAGGCACAGATACGCAGTATTTT
TRBV4-1	.	.	TRBJ2-2	CASTTDGHSNTGELFF	TGCGCCAGCACTACAGACGGACATTCGAACACCGGGGAGCTGTTTTTT
TRBV28	.	TRBD1	TRBJ2-3	CASSRRGRSDTQYF	TGTGCCAGCAGTCGCAGGGGGCGATCAGATACGCAGTATTTT
TRBV4-1	.	TRBD2	TRBJ2-1	CASRSTTSGKYNEQFF	TGCGCCAGCAGGTCTACGACTAGCGGGAAATACAATGAGCAGTTCTTC
TRBV5-6	.	.	TRBJ2-3	CASSSGTYLYTDTQYF	TGTGCCAGCAGCTCCGGGACATACCTCTACACAGATACGCAGTATTTT
TRBV7-9	once	.	TRBJ2-7	CASSQTPLYEQYF	TGTGCCAGCAGCCAGACACCGCTCTACGAGCAGTACTTC
TRBV7-9	.	TRBD2	TRBJ2-1	CASSSGLAGVNEQFF	TGTGCCAGCAGCTCAGGACTAGCGGGAGTGAATGAGCAGTTCTTC
TRBV6-1	.	TRBD2	TRBJ2-7	CASSDRLAGTYEQYF	TGTGCCAGCAGTGATCGACTAGCGGGAACCTACGAGCAGTACTTC
TRBV7-9	.	TRBD2	TRBJ2-7	CASSYSGSPGEQYF	TGTGCCAGCAGCTATAGCGGGAGTCCGGGCGAGCAGTACTTC
TRBV27	.	TRBD1	TRBJ1-2	CASRAGTGGGYTF	TGTGCCAGCAGGGCAGGGACAGGGGGCGGCTACACCTTC
TRBV27	.	TRBD1	TRBJ2-7	CASQRDSYSYEQYF	TGTGCCAGTCAGAGGGACAGCTACTCCTACGAGCAGTACTTC
TRBV6-1	.	.	TRBJ2-4	CASSDGGSRNIQYF	TGTGCCAGCAGTGATGGTGGGAGTCGGAACATTCAGTACTTC
TRBV6-1	once	TRBD2	TRBJ2-3	CASSALGLAGGVPSTDTQYF	TGTGCCAGCAGTGCCCTGGGACTAGCGGGAGGGGTACCTAGCACAGATACGCAGTATTTT
TRBV6-6	once	.	TRBJ1-1	CASSYLAEAFF	TGTGCCAGCAGTTACCTTGCTGAAGCTTTCTTT
TRBV29-1	.	.	TRBJ1-1	CSLWTEGTEAFF	TGCAGCCTTTGGACAGAGGGCACTGAAGCTTTCTTT
TRBV12-5	.	TRBD1	TRBJ2-3	CASGSPGTAGGTDTQYF	TGTGCTAGTGGTTCCCCGGGGACAGCCGGGGGCACAGATACGCAGTATTTT
TRBV4-3	.	.	TRBJ1-5	CASSQEAVSNQPQHF	TGCGCCAGCAGCCAAGAGGCGGTTAGCAATCAGCCCCAGCATTTT
TRBV18	.	.	TRBJ1-6	CASSPTDRANSPLHF	TGTGCCAGCTCTCCAACGGACAGAGCTAATTCACCCCTCCACTTT
TRBV10-1	.	.	TRBJ1-4	CASSPSGNKNEKLFF	TGCGCCAGCAGCCCATCCGGGAACAAGAATGAAAAACTGTTTTTT
TRBV18	.	TRBD2	TRBJ2-5	CASSPEAGGPPETQYF	TGTGCCAGCTCACCTGAAGCGGGAGGGCCCCCAGAGACCCAGTACTTC
TRBV6-1	.	.	TRBJ2-4	CASSDRGTLAKNIQYF	TGTGCCAGCAGTGACAGGGGTACCTTAGCCAAAAACATTCAGTACTTC
TRBV4-2	.	.	TRBJ2-5	CASSLDRGTETQYF	TGTGCCAGCAGCTTAGATCGGGGGACGGAGACCCAGTACTTC
TRBV28	.	TRBD1	TRBJ1-2	CASRQTGGPNYGYTF	TGTGCCAGCAGACAAACAGGGGGGCCTAACTATGGCTACACCTTC
TRBV6-5	.	.	TRBJ2-3	CASSYRQGTDTQYF	TGTGCCAGCAGTTACAGACAAGGCACAGATACGCAGTATTTT
TRBV13	.	.	TRBJ1-4	CASTFGRDFGKLFF	TGTGCCAGCACCTTCGGCCGGGACTTCGGAAAACTGTTTTTT
TRBV18	.	TRBD1	TRBJ2-2	CASSPGDRGPGELFF	TGTGCCAGCTCACCAGGGGACAGGGGACCCGGGGAGCTGTTTTTT
TRBV6-5	.	TRBD1	TRBJ1-2	CASSWIFGTALRGYTF	TGTGCCAGCAGTTGGATTTTTGGGACAGCCCTGAGAGGCTACACCTTC